Following are 15 T cell receptor beta chains from one sample sequenced in a study of blood T cell repertoires in COVID-19. The table came from immunoSEQ multiplex PCR; TCRdb's copy has only in-frame clones and leaves some out. The sample holds some 220,000 clones, under 90% seen once. Sequenced: peripheral blood. The receptors derive from a woman aged 55-70 years who had recovered from COVID-19.

This clone was seen a single time. The rearrangement uses TRBV7-2 and TRBJ1-1, with D possibly being TRBD1 (6 bases). The V end lost 3 bases, the J end lost 2 bases, and 10 bases lay between the germline ends. The CDR3 consists of 14 residues. From germline, CDR1 is SGHTA and CDR2 FQGNSA. The CDR3 spells CASSLGAVNTEAFF. The CDR3 nucleotides are TGTGCCAGCAGCTTGGGGGCAGTTAACACTGAAGCTTTCTTT.

DNA for the CDR3: TGTGCCAGCAGTCCCAGCGGGAACCCCTACAATGAGCAGTTCTTC. Amino acid sequence: CASSPSGNPYNEQFF. The chain combines TRBV6-5 with TRBJ2-1; 7 nucleotides match TRBD2. V lost 5 bases and J lost 2; bases outside the gene matches: 6. Per germline, CDR1 MNHEY and CDR2 SVGAGI. The CDR3 spans 15 residues.

The chain couples TRBV6-1 to TRBJ1-2; D not resolved. The CDR3 spans 13 residues. With 1 base removed from V and 6 bases from J, the gap between germline ends came to 9 bases. Germline-derived CDR1 and CDR2 are MNHNS and SASEGT. The DNA of the CDR3 is TGTGCCAGCAGTGAAGTCAGGATTAATGGCTACACCTTC. It yields the protein CASSEVRINGYTF.

The rearrangement joins TRBV6-5 to TRBJ1-5; D remains unclear. CDR1 is MNHEY and CDR2 is SVGAGI in the germline V gene. The ends were cut back, 10 bases at V and 6 bases at J, with 22 bases in the middle. This CDR3 is built from 15 residues. DNA for the CDR3: TGTGCCAACCGGAATAATGGGTTGGGAGGTCAGCCCCAGCATTTT. It encodes CANRNNGLGGQPQHF.

This clone was found once. The chain links TRBV27 to TRBJ1-1, with D tentatively TRBD1 (5 bases). CDR1 and CDR2 from the germline V gene are MNHEY and SMNVEV (reference sequence). V lost 1 base, J lost 6 bases, and 15 bases lay in between. The CDR3 sequence is 15 residues long. The CDR3 is CASSLFGAVGPEAFF. CDR3 in DNA: TGTGCCAGCAGTTTATTTGGGGCCGTCGGCCCTGAAGCTTTCTTT.

The chain carries TRBV3-1 (or the pseudogene TRBV3-2) and TRBJ1-6; D possibly corresponds to TRBD1 (5 bases). The ends were cut back, 1 base at V and 10 bases at J, with 8 bases in the middle. The V gene's germline CDR1 is LGHDT and CDR2 YNNKEL (reference sequence). The CDR3 covers 13 residues. The CDR3 protein is CASSQGGDSPLHF. The CDR3 region has the DNA TGTGCCAGCAGCCAAGGCGGGGACTCACCCCTCCACTTT.

The genes are TRBV30 and TRBJ1-2, with D maybe TRBD1 (5 bases). Germline values: CDR1 GTSNPN, CDR2 SVGIG (reference sequence). The ends were cut back, 3 bases at V and 8 bases at J, with 7 bases in the middle. The CDR3 spans 10 residues. DNA for the CDR3: TGTGCCTGGAGAAGGGGCGGCTACACCTTC. The encoded protein is CAWRRGGYTF.

The chain carries TRBV5-4 and TRBJ2-3; D not resolved. The ends were cut back, 2 bases at V and 0 bases at J, with 7 bases in the middle. This CDR3 region has 14 residues. Germline CDR1 and CDR2: SGHNT and YYREEE (reference sequence). CDR3 amino acids: CASSFPLSTDTQYF. CDR3 nucleotide sequence: TGTGCCAGCAGCTTTCCTTTGAGCACAGATACGCAGTATTTT.

The chain recombines TRBV6-2 or TRBV6-3 with TRBJ2-7, with 7 bases that match TRBD2. Germline CDR1 reads MNHEY; CDR2 reads SVGEGT. Trimming removed 5 bases from V and 6 bases from J; junction bases left unmatched: 10. The length of the CDR3 is 14 residues. The CDR3 sequence is CASSLADEAPEQYF. The CDR3 nucleotides read TGTGCCAGCAGTCTAGCGGATGAGGCTCCCGAGCAGTACTTC.

The V and J genes are TRBV10-3 and TRBJ1-2; D might be TRBD1 (5 bases). In germline, CDR1 is ENHRY, CDR2 SYGVKD. This CDR3 spans 12 amino acids. V was cut by 4 bases and J by 9 bases, with 12 bases left in between. CDR3 residues: CAISAQGVSYTF. DNA of the CDR3: TGTGCCATCAGTGCCCAGGGCGTTAGCTACACCTTC.

This chain joins TRBV6-5 and TRBJ2-7; 8 bases line up with TRBD2. This CDR3 has 15 residues. Trimming took 3 bases from V and 2 from J; bases not matched to a gene: 6. Per germline, CDR1 MNHEY and CDR2 SVGAGI. CDR3 nucleotides: TGTGCCAGCAGTTATCTCCCGGGGGGGACCTACGAGCAGTACTTC. Protein product: CASSYLPGGTYEQYF.

The chain carries TRBV5-1 and TRBJ2-7, with 10 bases identical to TRBD2. CDR1 is SGHRS and CDR2 is YFSETQ in the germline V gene. This CDR3 comprises 16 residues. Trimming removed 4 bases from V and 0 bases from J; junction bases left unmatched: 7. The CDR3 region is CASSRLSGGDSYEQYF. The CDR3 coding sequence is TGCGCCAGCAGCCGTCTAAGCGGGGGGGACTCCTACGAGCAGTACTTC.

The V call is TRBV11-2, the J call TRBJ2-3, with 7 bases lining up with TRBD1. Germline-derived CDR1 and CDR2 are SGHAT and FQNNGV. After removal of 5 bases from V and 4 bases from J, the junction contained 6 bases not matched to a gene. The CDR3 length is 14 residues. In DNA, the CDR3 is TGTGCCAGCAGCCCCGCGACAGGGTCAGATACGCAGTATTTT. Translating gives CASSPATGSDTQYF. The variable domain in full, with the rest retrieved from reference TRBV11-2 and TRBJ2-3, is EAGVAQSPRYKIIEKRQSVAFWCNPISGHATLYWYQQILGQGPKLLIQFQNNGVVDDSQLPKDRFSAERLKGVDSTLKIQPAKLEDSAVYLCASSPATGSDTQYFGPGTRLTVL.

The chain uses TRBV7-2 and TRBJ2-1, with D maybe TRBD2 (6 bases). Trimming removed 4 bases at V and 4 bases at J, with 14 bases between. This CDR3 contains 15 residues. CDR1 SGHTA and CDR2 FQGNSA come from the germline V gene. The CDR3 DNA sequence: TGTGCCAGCAGCTATAGCGGACCGTTTTACAATGAGCAGTTCTTC. Its translation: CASSYSGPFYNEQFF.

In this sample, this clone turned up once. Written as DNA, the CDR3 is TGTGCCAGCAAATTAGCGGGGGGACCTTACGAGCAGTACTTC. Protein: CASKLAGGPYEQYF. The chain links TRBV6-5 to TRBJ2-7; 10 bases fit TRBD2. The CDR3 spans 14 residues. J was trimmed by 4 bases and V by 7 bases; bases with no gene match: 7. The V gene's germline CDR1 is MNHEY and CDR2 SVGAGI.